These 18 T cell receptor beta chains came from one sample sequenced in a study of blood T cell repertoires in COVID-19 (TCRdb year 2020). Libraries were made using the immunoSEQ multiplex PCR assay. Held by TCRdb, this immuneACCESS table contains in-frame sequences only and omits some clones. Under half of the omission traces to an unresolved V gene where checked; the cause of the rest is unknown. The sample table records around 190,000 clones; about 76% of these occur just once. The ten biggest clones cover 8.5% to 10% of the sample. Sequencing was carried out using peripheral blood. Every receptor here comes from a woman in her forties or fifties with active or convalescent COVID-19.

J is TRBJ1-2 and V is TRBV9; D is perhaps TRBD1 (6 bases). The germline CDR1 and CDR2 sequences are SGDLS and YYNGEE. CDR3 size: 15 residues. Trimming shortened V by 4 bases and J by 8 bases, and 21 bases separated the two germline ends. As DNA, the CDR3 is TGTGCCAGCAGCCCCCAACAGGGTTACTCGGAGGGCTACACCTTC. Amino acid sequence: CASSPQQGYSEGYTF. Using reference TRBV9 and TRBJ1-2 for the parts outside the CDR3, the full variable domain is DSGVTQTPKHLITATGQRVTLRCSPRSGDLSVYWYQQSLDQGLQFLIQYYNGEERAKGNILERFSAQQFPDLHSELNLSSLELGDSALYFCASSPQQGYSEGYTFGSGTRLTVV.

The chain has TRBV4-3 and TRBJ1-4; a weak D match, TRBD1 (6 bases). With 2 bases removed from V and 8 bases from J, the gap between germline ends came to 12 bases. The germline gives CDR1 LGHNA, CDR2 YSLEER. CDR3 length equals 14 residues. In DNA, the CDR3 is TGCGCCAGCAGCCAAAGGGGGTCGGGAGAAAAACTGTTTTTT. It yields the protein CASSQRGSGEKLFF.

Details on this clone: The junction differs from germline at one of its ends, possibly a read error. The sample carries other DNA sequences with the same CDR3. The chain has TRBV29-1 and TRBJ2-7, with TRBD1 matching 7 bases. The CDR3 sequence is 14 residues long. Germline-derived CDR1 and CDR2 are SQVTM and ANQGSEA. The CDR3 DNA reads as TGCAGCGTCGAAGGGGCAGGGGGAATCTACGAGCAGTACTTC. It yields the protein CSVEGAGGIYEQYF.

The genes are TRBV7-8 and TRBJ2-1; the match to TRBD2 covers 14 bases. The trim removed 2 bases at V and 6 bases at J, leaving 3 bases unmatched. The germline CDR1 and CDR2 sequences are SGHVS and FQNEAQ. The CDR3 runs to 16 residues. The DNA of the CDR3 is TGTGCCAGCAGCTTAACGGGACTAGCGGGGGTCAATGAGCAGTTCTTC. Translation: CASSLTGLAGVNEQFF.

This CDR3 reads CASSLDLTGELFF. CDR3 nucleotides: TGTGCCAGCAGCTTAGATCTCACCGGGGAGCTGTTTTTT. V is TRBV7-9 and J is TRBJ2-2; D is undetermined. This CDR3 comprises 13 residues. Looked up from germline, CDR1 is SEHNR and CDR2 is FQNEAQ (reference sequence). Trimming took 1 base from V and 4 from J, leaving 4 bases between them.

The chain carries TRBV3-1 (or the pseudogene TRBV3-2) and TRBJ2-2; 8 nucleotides agree with TRBD2. CDR1 and CDR2 from the germline V gene are LGHDT and YNNKEL (reference sequence). After removal of 3 bases from V and 2 bases from J, the junction contained 5 bases not matched to a gene. This CDR3 is 16 amino acids long. The CDR3 DNA sequence: TGTGCCAGCAGCCAGGGTAGCGGGGTAAACACCGGGGAGCTGTTTTTT. Protein: CASSQGSGVNTGELFF.

The chain couples TRBV12-5 to TRBJ2-5, with TRBD2 matching 8 bases. Looked up from germline, CDR1 is LGHNT and CDR2 is FRNRAP. Losses at the gene ends were 7 bases for V and 2 bases for J; bases not matched to a gene: 15. There are 17 residues in the CDR3. Here the CDR3 reads CASDGGVYPLSQETQYF. The DNA for the CDR3 is TGTGCTAGTGACGGGGGGGTGTATCCTCTCAGTCAAGAGACCCAGTACTTC.

The rearrangement uses TRBV19 and TRBJ1-4, with D unclear. The CDR3 is made up of 14 amino acids. The V and J ends lost 2 bases and 5 bases respectively, with 9 bases between them. Germline assignment: CDR1 LNHDA and CDR2 SQIVND (reference sequence). The CDR3 sequence is CASSIIRGNEKLFF. The CDR3 region has the DNA TGTGCCAGTAGTATAATCCGCGGCAATGAAAAACTGTTTTTT.

This chain joins TRBV12-3 or TRBV12-4 and TRBJ1-2; 8 nucleotides agree with TRBD1. The CDR3 runs to 13 residues. The J segment lost 7 bases and the V segment lost 4 bases, leaving 5 bases of the junction unmatched. CDR3 DNA sequence: TGTGCCAGCAGTTCGGACAGGGTGTTTGGCTACACCTTC. It specifies CASSSDRVFGYTF.

The chain combines TRBV2 with TRBJ1-5; no reliable D call. The V and J ends lost 2 bases and 7 bases respectively, with 12 bases between them. Germline V gene data show CDR1 as SNHLY and CDR2 as FYNNEI. The CDR3 sequence is 14 residues long. The CDR3 protein is CASSERLGGQPQHF. The CDR3 DNA reads TGTGCCAGCAGTGAACGTTTGGGAGGACAGCCCCAGCATTTT.

The J gene is TRBJ2-7, the V gene TRBV30, with 9 positions matching TRBD2. J was trimmed by 6 bases and V by 2 bases; bases with no gene match: 11. Per germline, CDR1 GTSNPN and CDR2 SVGIG (reference sequence). The CDR3 is made up of 15 amino acids. The DNA for the CDR3 is TGTGCCTGGAGTCCCCCGCGCGGGGGGGTAGGCGAGCAGTACTTC. Amino acids: CAWSPPRGGVGEQYF.

This clone was observed a single time. Here the CDR3 DNA reads TGCAGCGTCCGGGGAGGGAATGAGCAGTTCTTC. Its protein product is CSVRGGNEQFF. The chain combines TRBV29-1 with TRBJ2-1; 7 positions match TRBD2. The CDR3 has 11 residues. CDR1 is SQVTM, CDR2 ANQGSEA, per germline. The V and J ends lost 6 bases and 7 bases, in that order; junction bases with no gene match: 3.

This rearrangement joins TRBV29-1 to TRBJ2-7; D may be TRBD1 (6 bases). Germline values: CDR1 SQVTM, CDR2 ANQGSEA. Trimming left V 4 bases short and J 2 bases short, with 9 bases between. The CDR3 sequence is 12 residues long. CDR3 DNA: TGCAGCGTTGGACAGGTGCCCTACGAGCAGTACTTC. Translation gives CSVGQVPYEQYF.

V usage is TRBV19 and J usage is TRBJ2-1; TRBD1 might be the D (5 bases). Trimming took 3 bases from V and 3 from J, leaving 9 bases between them. Germline CDR1 is LNHDA and CDR2 is SQIVND (reference sequence). The CDR3 contains 14 residues. As DNA, the CDR3 is TGTGCCAGTAGTATGGGGCAGGGCTACAATGAGCAGTTCTTC. This codes for CASSMGQGYNEQFF. Using reference TRBV19 and TRBJ2-1 for the parts outside the CDR3, the full variable domain is DGGITQSPKYLFRKEGQNVTLSCEQNLNHDAMYWYRQDPGQGLRLIYYSQIVNDFQKGDIAEGYSVSREKKESFPLTVTSAQKNPTAFYLCASSMGQGYNEQFFGPGTRLTVL.

The J gene is TRBJ2-1, the V gene TRBV30, with 9 bases that match TRBD2. Germline assignment: CDR1 GTSNPN and CDR2 SVGIG (reference sequence). After removal of 0 bases from V and 4 bases from J, the junction contained 4 bases not matched to a gene. The CDR3 sequence is 15 residues long. The CDR3 reads CAWSVRLAGYNEQFF. In DNA form, the CDR3 reads TGTGCCTGGAGTGTTCGGCTAGCGGGATACAATGAGCAGTTCTTC.

The chain recombines TRBV4-2 with TRBJ1-2; weak D call: TRBD1 (5 bases). Germline loops: CDR1 LGHNA, CDR2 YNFKEQ. V was shortened by 0 bases and J by 4 bases, with 15 bases between the two germline ends. The CDR3 runs to 16 residues. This chain's CDR3 is CASSQDGTGEGYGYTF. The CDR3 DNA sequence: TGTGCCAGCAGCCAAGACGGGACGGGGGAGGGCTATGGCTACACCTTC.

The rearrangement joins TRBV7-9 to TRBJ2-7; possibly TRBD1 for D (6 bases). CDR1 is SEHNR, CDR2 FQNEAQ, per germline (reference sequence). V was clipped by 4 bases and J by 0 bases, with 10 bases between them. The CDR3 totals 14 residues. In nucleotides, the CDR3 is TGTGCCAGCAGCTCAACGGGACACTCCTACGAGCAGTACTTC. The encoded protein is CASSSTGHSYEQYF.

The table lists this clone with a few counts. The gene calls are TRBV4-3 and TRBJ2-4, with D perhaps matching TRBD2 (6 bases). V lost 2 bases and J 3 bases, leaving 17 bases between the germline ends. The CDR3 is 17 residues long. CDR1 and CDR2 (germline): LGHNA, YSLEER. The CDR3 sequence is CASSQRGGSGVKNIQYF. The CDR3, as DNA: TGCGCCAGCAGCCAACGTGGTGGTAGCGGAGTCAAAAACATTCAGTACTTC.